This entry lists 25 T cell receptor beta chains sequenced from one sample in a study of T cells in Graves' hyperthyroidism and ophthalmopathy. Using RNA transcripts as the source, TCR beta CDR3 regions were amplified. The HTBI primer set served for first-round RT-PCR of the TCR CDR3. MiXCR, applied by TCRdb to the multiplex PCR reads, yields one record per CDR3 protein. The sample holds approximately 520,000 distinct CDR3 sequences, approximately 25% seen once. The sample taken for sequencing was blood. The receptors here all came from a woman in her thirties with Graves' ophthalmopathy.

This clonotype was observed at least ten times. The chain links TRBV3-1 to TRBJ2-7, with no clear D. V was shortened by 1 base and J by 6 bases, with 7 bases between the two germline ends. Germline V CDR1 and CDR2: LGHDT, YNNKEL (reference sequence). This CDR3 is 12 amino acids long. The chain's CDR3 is CASSQVDTEQYF. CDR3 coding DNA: TGTGCCAGCAGCCAAGTCGACACCGAGCAGTACTTC.

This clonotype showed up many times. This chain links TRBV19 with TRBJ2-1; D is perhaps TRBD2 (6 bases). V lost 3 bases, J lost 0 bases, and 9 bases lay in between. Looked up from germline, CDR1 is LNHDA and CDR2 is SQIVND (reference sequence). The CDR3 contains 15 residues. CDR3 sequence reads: CASSIGLSSYNEQFF. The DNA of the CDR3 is TGTGCCAGTAGTATCGGACTAAGCTCCTACAATGAGCAGTTCTTC.

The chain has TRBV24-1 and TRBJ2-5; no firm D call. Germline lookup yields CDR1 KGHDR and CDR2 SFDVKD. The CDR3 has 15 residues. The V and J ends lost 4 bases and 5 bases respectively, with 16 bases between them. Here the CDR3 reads CATSDRASPKETQYF. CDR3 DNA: TGTGCCACCAGTGACCGGGCCTCCCCAAAGGAGACCCAGTACTTC.

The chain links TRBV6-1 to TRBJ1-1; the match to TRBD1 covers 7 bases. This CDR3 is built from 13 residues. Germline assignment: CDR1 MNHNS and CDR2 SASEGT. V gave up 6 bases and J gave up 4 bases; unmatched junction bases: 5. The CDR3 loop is CASSSRTGTEAFF. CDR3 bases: TGTGCCAGCAGCTCGAGGACAGGCACTGAAGCTTTCTTT.

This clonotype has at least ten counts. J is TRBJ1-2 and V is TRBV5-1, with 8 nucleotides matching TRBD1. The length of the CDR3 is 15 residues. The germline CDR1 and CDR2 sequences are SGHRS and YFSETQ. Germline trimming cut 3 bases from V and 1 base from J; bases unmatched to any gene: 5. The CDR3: CASSSGQGVNYGYTF. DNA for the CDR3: TGCGCCAGCAGCTCCGGACAGGGCGTTAACTATGGCTACACCTTC.

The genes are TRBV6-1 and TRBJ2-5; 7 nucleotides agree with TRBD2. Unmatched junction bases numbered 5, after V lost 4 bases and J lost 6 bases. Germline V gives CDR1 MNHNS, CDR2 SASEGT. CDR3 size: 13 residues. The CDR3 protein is CASSVASGQTQYF. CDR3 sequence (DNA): TGTGCCAGCAGTGTTGCTAGCGGTCAGACCCAGTACTTC.

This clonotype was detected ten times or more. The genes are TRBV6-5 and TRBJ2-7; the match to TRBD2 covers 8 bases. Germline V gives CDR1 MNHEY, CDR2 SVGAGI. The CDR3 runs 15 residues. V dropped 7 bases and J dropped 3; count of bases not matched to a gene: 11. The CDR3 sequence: CASIRSAGVIYEQYF. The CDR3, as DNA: TGTGCCAGCATCCGATCAGCGGGGGTTATCTACGAGCAGTACTTC.

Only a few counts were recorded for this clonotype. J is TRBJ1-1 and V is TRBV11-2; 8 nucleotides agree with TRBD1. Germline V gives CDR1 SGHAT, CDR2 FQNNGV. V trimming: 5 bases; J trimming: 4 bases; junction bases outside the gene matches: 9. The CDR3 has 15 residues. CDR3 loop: CASSHYLGQGTEAFF. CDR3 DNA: TGTGCCAGCAGCCACTACCTCGGACAGGGCACTGAAGCTTTCTTT. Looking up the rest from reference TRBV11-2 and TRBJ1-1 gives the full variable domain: EAGVAQSPRYKIIEKRQSVAFWCNPISGHATLYWYQQILGQGPKLLIQFQNNGVVDDSQLPKDRFSAERLKGVDSTLKIQPAKLEDSAVYLCASSHYLGQGTEAFFGQGTRLTVV.

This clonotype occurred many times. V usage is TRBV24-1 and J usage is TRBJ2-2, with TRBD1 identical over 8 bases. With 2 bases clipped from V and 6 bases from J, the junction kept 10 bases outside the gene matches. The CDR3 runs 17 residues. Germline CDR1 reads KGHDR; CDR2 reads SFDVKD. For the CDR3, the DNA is TGTGCCACCAGTGATTGGACAGGGTGGAATCCCTCCGGGGAGCTGTTTTTT. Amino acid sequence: CATSDWTGWNPSGELFF.

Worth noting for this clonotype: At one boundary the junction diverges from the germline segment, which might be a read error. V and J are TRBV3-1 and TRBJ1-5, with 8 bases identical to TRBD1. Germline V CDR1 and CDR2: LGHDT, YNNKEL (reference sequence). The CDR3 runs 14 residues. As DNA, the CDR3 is TGTGCCATCAGCCAGGACAGGGTGGGACAGCCCCAGCATTTT. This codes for CAISQDRVGQPQHF.

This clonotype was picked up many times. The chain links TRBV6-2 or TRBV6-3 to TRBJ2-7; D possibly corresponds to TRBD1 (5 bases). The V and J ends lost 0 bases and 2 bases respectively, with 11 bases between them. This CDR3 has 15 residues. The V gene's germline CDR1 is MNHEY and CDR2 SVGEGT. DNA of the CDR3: TGTGCCAGCAGTTACTCCTCGGTAGGGGCCTACGAGCAGTACTTC. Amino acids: CASSYSSVGAYEQYF.

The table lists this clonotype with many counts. This CDR3 is CASSPPSVNTEAFF. CDR3 nucleotide sequence: TGTGCCAGCAGTCCCCCGAGCGTGAACACTGAAGCTTTCTTT. The chain recombines TRBV6-2 or TRBV6-3 with TRBJ1-1, with unresolved D. V was shortened by 5 bases and J by 0 bases, with 10 bases between the two germline ends. Germline V CDR1 and CDR2: MNHEY, SVGEGT. The CDR3 covers 14 residues.

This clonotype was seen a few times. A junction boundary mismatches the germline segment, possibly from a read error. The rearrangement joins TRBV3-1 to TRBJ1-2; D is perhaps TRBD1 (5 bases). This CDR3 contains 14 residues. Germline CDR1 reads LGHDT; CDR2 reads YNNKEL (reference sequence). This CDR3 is CASSQDGRDYGYTF. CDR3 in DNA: TGTGCCAGCAGCCAAGATGGACGGGACTACGGCTACACCTTC. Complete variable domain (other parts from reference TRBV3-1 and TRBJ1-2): DTAVSQTPKYLVTQMGNDKSIKCEQNLGHDTMYWYKQDSKKFLKIMFSYNNKELIINETVPNRFSPKSPDKAHLNLHINSLELGDSAVYFCASSQDGRDYGYTFGSGTRLTVV.

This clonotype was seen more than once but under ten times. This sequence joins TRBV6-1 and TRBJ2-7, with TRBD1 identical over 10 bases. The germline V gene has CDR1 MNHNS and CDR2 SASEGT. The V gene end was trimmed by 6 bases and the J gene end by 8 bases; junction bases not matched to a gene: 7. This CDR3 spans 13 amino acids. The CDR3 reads CASSRDRGQKQYF. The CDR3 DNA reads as TGTGCCAGCAGCAGGGACAGGGGACAGAAGCAGTACTTC.

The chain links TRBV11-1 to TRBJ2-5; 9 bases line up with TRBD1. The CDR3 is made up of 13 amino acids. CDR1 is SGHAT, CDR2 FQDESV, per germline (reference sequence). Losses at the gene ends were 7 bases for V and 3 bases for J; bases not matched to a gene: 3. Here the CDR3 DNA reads TGTGCCAGCACCAGGACAGGGGAAGAGACCCAGTACTTC. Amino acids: CASTRTGEETQYF.

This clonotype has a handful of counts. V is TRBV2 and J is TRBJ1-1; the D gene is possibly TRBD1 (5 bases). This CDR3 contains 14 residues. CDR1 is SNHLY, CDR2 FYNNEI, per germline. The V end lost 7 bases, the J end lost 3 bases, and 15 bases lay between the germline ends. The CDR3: CASIPGKGYTEAFF. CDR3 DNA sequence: TGTGCCAGCATTCCAGGGAAGGGGTACACTGAAGCTTTCTTT.

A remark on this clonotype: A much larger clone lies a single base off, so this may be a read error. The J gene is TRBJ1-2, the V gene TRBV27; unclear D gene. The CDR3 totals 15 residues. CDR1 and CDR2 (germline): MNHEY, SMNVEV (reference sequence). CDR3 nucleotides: TGTGCCGGCAGTTTTTTCCCCTCTGACGGTCATGGCTACACCTTC. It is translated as CAGSFFPSDGHGYTF.

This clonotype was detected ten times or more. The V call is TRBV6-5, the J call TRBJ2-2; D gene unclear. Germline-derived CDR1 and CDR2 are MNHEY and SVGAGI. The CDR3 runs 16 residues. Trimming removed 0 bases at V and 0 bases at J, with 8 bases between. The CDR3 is CASSYSGSPNTGELFF. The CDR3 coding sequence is TGTGCCAGCAGTTACTCTGGCAGTCCGAACACCGGGGAGCTGTTTTTT.

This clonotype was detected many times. The CDR3 coding sequence is TGTGCCAGCAGCTTACGCAACGCACAGGCCCAGCCCCAGCATTTT. Residues: CASSLRNAQAQPQHF. The chain uses TRBV7-3 and TRBJ1-5; weak D call: TRBD1 (5 bases). The germline V gene encodes CDR1 SGHTA and CDR2 FQGTGA. The CDR3 length is 15 residues. Trimming shortened V by 2 bases and J by 7 bases, and 15 bases separated the two germline ends.

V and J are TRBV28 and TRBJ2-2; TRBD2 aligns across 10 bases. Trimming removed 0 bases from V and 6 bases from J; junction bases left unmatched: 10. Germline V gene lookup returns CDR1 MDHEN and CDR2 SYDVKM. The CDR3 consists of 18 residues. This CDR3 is CASSLWGLAGEVPGELFF. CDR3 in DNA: TGTGCCAGCAGTTTATGGGGCCTAGCGGGAGAGGTCCCCGGGGAGCTGTTTTTT.

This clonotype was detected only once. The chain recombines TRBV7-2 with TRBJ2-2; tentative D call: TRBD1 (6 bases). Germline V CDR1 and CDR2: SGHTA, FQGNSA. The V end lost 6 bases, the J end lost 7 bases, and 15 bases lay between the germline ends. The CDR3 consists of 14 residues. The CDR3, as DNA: TGTGCCAGCAGTCCTAGGACAGTCCACGGGGAGCTGTTTTTT. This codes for CASSPRTVHGELFF.

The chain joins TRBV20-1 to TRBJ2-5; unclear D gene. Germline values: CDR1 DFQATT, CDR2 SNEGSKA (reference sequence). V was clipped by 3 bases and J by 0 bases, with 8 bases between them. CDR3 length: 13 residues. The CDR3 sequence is CSARGRNQETQYF. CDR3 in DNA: TGCAGTGCTAGGGGCAGGAACCAAGAGACCCAGTACTTC.

CDR3 sequence (DNA): TGCGCCAGCAGCCATGGTAACAGGGACGAGCAGTACTTC. Its translation: CASSHGNRDEQYF. The chain joins TRBV4-1 to TRBJ2-7; D is possibly TRBD1 (6 bases). Trimming removed 3 bases from V and 5 bases from J, with 11 bases in between. Germline V gene lookup returns CDR1 MGHRA and CDR2 YSYEKL. CDR3 size: 13 residues.

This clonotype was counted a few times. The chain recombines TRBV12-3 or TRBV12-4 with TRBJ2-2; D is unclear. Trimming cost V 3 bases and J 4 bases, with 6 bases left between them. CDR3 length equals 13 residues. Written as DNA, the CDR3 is TGTGCCAGCAGTTTTGAAGTCACCGGGGAGCTGTTTTTT. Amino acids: CASSFEVTGELFF.

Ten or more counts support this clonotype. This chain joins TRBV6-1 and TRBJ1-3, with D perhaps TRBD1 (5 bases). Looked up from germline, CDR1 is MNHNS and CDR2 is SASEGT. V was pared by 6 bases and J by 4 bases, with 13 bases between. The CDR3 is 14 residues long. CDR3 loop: CASSSGTLGNTIYF. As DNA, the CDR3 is TGTGCCAGCAGCAGTGGGACTCTCGGAAACACCATATATTTT.